This TCR beta chain was profiled in a study of blood T cell repertoires in COVID-19. The CDR3 has 16 amino acids. The V and J ends lost 10 bases and 3 bases, in that order; junction bases with no gene match: 17. In germline, CDR1 is SNHLY, CDR2 FYNNEI. TCRdb keeps only in-frame clones here, not all; method: immunoSEQ multiplex PCR. The profile shows 330,000 or so clones, roughly 90% of them singletons. Those who participated ranged in age from roughly 18 to 95 years and resided in under 25 US areas. Participant-given clinical history determined each cohort assignment. In Cohort 3, a recovered donor had either two negative PCRs, clearance, or symptom resolution.

Sequenced: PBMCs or T cells enriched from blood (not recorded which). The chain carries TRBV2 and TRBJ1-2, with 7 bases fitting TRBD1. The sequence was obtained from a woman aged 25 to 39 who had recovered from COVID-19. The CDR3 bases are TGTGCCATTTCCCCACCCCCCTACAGGGGAGACTATGGCTACACCTTC. It yields the protein CAISPPPYRGDYGYTF.